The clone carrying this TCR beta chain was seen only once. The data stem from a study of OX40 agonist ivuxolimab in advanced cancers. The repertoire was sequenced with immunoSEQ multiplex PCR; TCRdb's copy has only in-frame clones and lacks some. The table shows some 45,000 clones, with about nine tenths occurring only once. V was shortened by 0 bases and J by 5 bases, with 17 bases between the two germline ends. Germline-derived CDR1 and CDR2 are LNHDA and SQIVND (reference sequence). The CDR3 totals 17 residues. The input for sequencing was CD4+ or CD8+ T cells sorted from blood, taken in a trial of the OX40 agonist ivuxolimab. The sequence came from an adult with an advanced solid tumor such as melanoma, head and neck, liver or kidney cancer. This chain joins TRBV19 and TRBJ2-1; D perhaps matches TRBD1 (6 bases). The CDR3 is CASSIDLRTVLNNEQFF. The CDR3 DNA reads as TGTGCCAGTAGTATAGATCTGAGGACAGTACTGAACAATGAGCAGTTCTTC.